The 21 T cell receptor beta chains in this list originate from one sample, sequenced in a study of early T cells in non-severe SARS-CoV-2 infection (dated by TCRdb to the early 2020s). Library method: 5' RACE. Instrument on record: NextSeq 500. Using fastp trimming at Q25 and MiXCR clonotype assembly, TCRdb reanalyzed the public sequencing data and kept in-frame beta chains. Entries are consolidated by CDR3 protein sequence, retaining the most common genes and DNA. In all, the sample holds more than 85,000 distinct CDR3 sequences, and around 16% of those were seen once. The biggest ten clones account for roughly 1.2% of the sample. The sequenced material came from whole blood. These receptors were collected from an adult who was a healthcare worker with PCR-confirmed SARS-CoV-2 infection or an uninfected control (not recorded which).

This clonotype was found many times. A junction end diverges from the germline sequence, so it may reflect a read error. The rearrangement joins TRBV6-2 or TRBV6-3 to TRBJ2-7; D not resolved. Germline CDR1 reads MNHEY; CDR2 reads SVGEGT. The CDR3 is made up of 11 amino acids. This chain's CDR3 is CASSYSHEQYF. The CDR3 DNA is TGTGCCAGCAGTTACTCCCACGAGCAGTACTTC.

There are many counts of this clonotype. The gene calls are TRBV6-5 and TRBJ2-1; 8 bases fit TRBD1. The germline CDR1 and CDR2 sequences are MNHEY and SVGAGI. Trimming removed 0 bases from V and 4 bases from J; junction bases left unmatched: 14. The CDR3 consists of 19 residues. The CDR3 sequence: CASSYSPRGPPRIYNEQFF. In nucleotides, the CDR3 is TGTGCCAGCAGTTACTCCCCCAGGGGGCCCCCCAGAATATACAATGAGCAGTTCTTC.

V and J are TRBV18 and TRBJ1-1; TRBD1 aligns across 7 bases. J gave up 4 bases and V 6 bases, and 5 bases lay outside the gene matches. The length of the CDR3 is 13 residues. Germline V lookup: CDR1 KGHSH, CDR2 LQKENI. CDR3 sequence (DNA): TGTGCCAGCTCCCTGGGACAGATCACTGAAGCTTTCTTT. Translating it yields CASSLGQITEAFF.

This clonotype was observed at least ten times. The chain combines TRBV7-9 with TRBJ2-1; no reliable D call. Germline CDR1 and CDR2: SEHNR and FQNEAQ (reference sequence). The CDR3 totals 15 residues. V lost 1 base, J lost 1 base, and 8 bases lay in between. This chain's CDR3 is CASSLDWRSYNEQFF. DNA of the CDR3: TGTGCCAGCAGCTTAGACTGGCGGTCCTACAATGAGCAGTTCTTC.

A few counts support this clonotype. The chain links TRBV28 to TRBJ2-1; 10 positions match TRBD2. Per the germline V gene, CDR1 is MDHEN and CDR2 is SYDVKM. The CDR3 covers 14 residues. V gave up 8 bases and J gave up 3 bases; unmatched junction bases: 4. CDR3 bases: TGTGCCAGCTTGGTAGCGGGGGGCTACAATGAGCAGTTCTTC. Amino acid sequence: CASLVAGGYNEQFF.

This clonotype was detected a few times. The CDR3 DNA reads as TGTGCCAGCAGTTTTACGACAGGTCCTGAAGCTTTCTTT. Its protein is CASSFTTGPEAFF. The chain recombines TRBV28 with TRBJ1-1, with a weak D call TRBD1 (6 bases). Trimming shortened V by 3 bases and J by 6 bases, and 11 bases separated the two germline ends. The CDR3 totals 13 residues. CDR1 and CDR2 from the germline V gene are MDHEN and SYDVKM.

This clonotype has just a few counts. The chain joins TRBV19 to TRBJ2-1; no firm D call. This CDR3 is 13 amino acids long. The germline V gene encodes CDR1 LNHDA and CDR2 SQIVND (reference sequence). V lost 5 bases and J 4 bases, leaving 9 bases between the germline ends. The CDR3 region is CASSFEVYNEQFF. The CDR3 nucleotides read TGTGCCAGTAGTTTTGAAGTGTACAATGAGCAGTTCTTC. Full variable domain (remainder filled in from reference TRBV19 and TRBJ2-1): DGGITQSPKYLFRKEGQNVTLSCEQNLNHDAMYWYRQDPGQGLRLIYYSQIVNDFQKGDIAEGYSVSREKKESFPLTVTSAQKNPTAFYLCASSFEVYNEQFFGPGTRLTVL.

This chain connects TRBV20-1 to TRBJ2-1; weak D call: TRBD1 (6 bases). Germline V lookup: CDR1 DFQATT, CDR2 SNEGSKA (reference sequence). CDR3 length equals 15 residues. The V end lost 5 bases, the J end lost 4 bases, and 18 bases lay between the germline ends. The DNA of the CDR3 is TGCAGTGCTCGACCTCGAGGACAGTTGTACAATGAGCAGTTCTTC. As protein: CSARPRGQLYNEQFF.

The chain recombines TRBV6-1 with TRBJ2-7, with TRBD2 matching 7 bases. Germline V lookup: CDR1 MNHNS, CDR2 SASEGT. V lost 2 bases, J lost 5 bases, and 6 bases stayed unmatched. The CDR3 is 14 residues long. The CDR3 spells CASSELGAGDEQYF. The DNA of the CDR3 is TGTGCCAGCAGTGAATTAGGGGCGGGGGACGAGCAGTACTTC.

In its sample, this clonotype was seen a few times. This chain joins TRBV12-3 or TRBV12-4 and TRBJ1-1, with D possibly TRBD1 on 5 matching bases. The CDR3 has 14 residues. V was clipped by 10 bases and J by 4 bases, with 19 bases between them. In DNA, the CDR3 is TGTGCCACCACAGTTTATCAGGGCTCCACTGAAGCTTTCTTT. It yields the protein CATTVYQGSTEAFF.

A few counts support this clonotype. The chain carries TRBV7-2 and TRBJ2-1; D remains unclear. V lost 0 bases and J lost 9, with 15 bases in between. Germline V CDR1 and CDR2: SGHTA, FQGNSA. The CDR3 loop spans 15 amino acids. Written as DNA, the CDR3 is TGTGCCAGCAGCTTAGCGAGGACCCAGTACGGTGAGCAGTTCTTC. It specifies CASSLARTQYGEQFF.

This clonotype occurred a few times. This chain's CDR3 is CASSGKGHSDEQYF. CDR3 coding DNA: TGCGCCAGCAGCGGGAAAGGACACTCGGACGAGCAGTACTTC. The chain couples TRBV5-1 to TRBJ2-7; perhaps TRBD1 as D (5 bases). V lost 4 bases to trimming and J lost 5 bases, with 16 bases between them. The CDR3 contains 14 residues. CDR1 is SGHRS, CDR2 YFSETQ, per germline.

This clonotype has a handful of counts. This chain connects TRBV27 to TRBJ2-2; 7 bases align to TRBD1. Per the germline V gene, CDR1 is MNHEY and CDR2 is SMNVEV (reference sequence). Unmatched junction bases numbered 2, after V lost 3 bases and J lost 1 base. This CDR3 contains 15 residues. In DNA, the CDR3 is TGTGCCAGCAGTTTCCAGGGGGAGAACACCGGGGAGCTGTTTTTT. Translating gives CASSFQGENTGELFF.

This clonotype showed up many times. The chain couples TRBV6-1 to TRBJ1-1, with TRBD1 as a possible D gene (6 bases). The CDR3 covers 14 residues. The germline gives CDR1 MNHNS, CDR2 SASEGT. Trimming stripped 1 base from V and 7 bases from J, with 13 bases between. The CDR3 nucleotides are TGTGCCAGCAGTGAAGAAGGGGGAGAAATTGAAGCTTTCTTT. Protein sequence: CASSEEGGEIEAFF.

The chain has TRBV15 and TRBJ1-1, with D possibly being TRBD1 (5 bases). V was cut by 6 bases and J by 12 bases, with 17 bases left in between. The CDR3 is 12 residues long. Looked up from germline, CDR1 is LNHNV and CDR2 is YYDKDF (reference sequence). CDR3 in DNA: TGTGCCACCAGTTTATCGGGGCGTGGGACTTTCTTT. This sequence encodes CATSLSGRGTFF.

This clonotype appeared many times. The V call is TRBV4-2, the J call TRBJ2-3; the match to TRBD2 covers 10 bases. There are 18 residues in the CDR3. Trimming removed 0 bases from V and 2 bases from J; junction bases left unmatched: 8. The V gene's germline CDR1 is LGHNA and CDR2 YNFKEQ. The CDR3 loop reads CASSQEGLAGEVTDTQYF. As DNA, the CDR3 is TGTGCCAGCAGCCAAGAAGGTCTAGCGGGGGAGGTCACAGATACGCAGTATTTT.

This sequence joins TRBV12-3 or TRBV12-4 and TRBJ2-3; tentatively, D is TRBD2 (6 bases). The CDR3 consists of 16 residues. With 3 bases removed from V and 0 bases from J, the gap between germline ends came to 13 bases. The CDR3 DNA is TGTGCCAGCAGTTTCCCTAGCGATCCGAGCACAGATACGCAGTATTTT. This sequence encodes CASSFPSDPSTDTQYF.

This clonotype appeared many times. The chain recombines TRBV10-3 with TRBJ2-3; D tentatively fits TRBD1 or TRBD2 (9 bases each). Trimming took off 7 bases at V and 8 bases at J, with 22 bases between the two ends. Looked up from germline, CDR1 is ENHRY and CDR2 is SYGVKD. The CDR3 is 15 residues long. CDR3: CAINADRGLAATQYF. Written as DNA, the CDR3 is TGTGCCATCAATGCGGACAGGGGACTAGCTGCTACGCAGTATTTT.

This clonotype showed up just a few times. The rearrangement joins TRBV11-3 to TRBJ2-2; D is unresolved. V lost 1 base and J 8 bases, leaving 8 bases between the germline ends. CDR3 length: 13 amino acids. Looked up from germline, CDR1 is SGHNT and CDR2 is YENEEA. The CDR3 region has the DNA TGTGCCAGCAGCTTAGTAAACGTAGGGGAGCTGTTTTTT. Translation: CASSLVNVGELFF.

CDR3 region: CASSNTGVYGYTF. DNA of the CDR3: TGTGCCAGCAGCAATACAGGGGTCTATGGCTACACCTTC. V and J are TRBV6-2 or TRBV6-3 and TRBJ1-2, with TRBD1 matching over 7 bases. Unmatched junction bases numbered 5, after V lost 6 bases and J lost 4 bases. This CDR3 has 13 residues. Germline values: CDR1 MNHEY, CDR2 SVGEGT.

This sequence joins TRBV21-1 and TRBJ1-2; the table's D call, TRBD1, has no DNA check behind it. TRBV21-1 is reported as a pseudogene. This CDR3 is built from 17 residues. CDR3 DNA: TGTGCCAGCAGCCCCCAGGGGACAGGGGCGACGCAGGATGGCTACACCTTC. It is translated as CASSPQGTGATQDGYTF.